The 5 T cell receptor beta chains below all came from one sample that was sequenced in a study of blood T cell repertoires in COVID-19. Profiled with immunoSEQ multiplex PCR; TCRdb holds only in-frame clones, not every one. The repertoire holds 300,000 to 400,000 clones, about 83% seen once, with 3% in the top ten. Specimen: peripheral blood. The receptor source for this set is a man younger than 45 with active or convalescent COVID-19.

This clone showed up just once. V gene TRBV4-2 combines with J gene TRBJ2-3, with D tentatively TRBD2 (6 bases). The CDR3 is 14 amino acids. V was pared by 3 bases and J by 4 bases, with 11 bases between. Germline lookup yields CDR1 LGHNA and CDR2 YNFKEQ. The CDR3 nucleotides are TGTGCCAGCAGCCAGTGGGGAGGCCCAGATACGCAGTATTTT. This codes for CASSQWGGPDTQYF.

This rearrangement joins TRBV4-1 to TRBJ2-1, with 8 bases lining up with TRBD2. V gave up 2 bases and J gave up 7 bases; unmatched junction bases: 7. This CDR3 has 15 residues. Germline V lookup: CDR1 MGHRA, CDR2 YSYEKL. Here the CDR3 DNA reads TGCGCCAGCAGCCAATCCCGGGAGGGGGAAAATGAGCAGTTCTTC. Protein product: CASSQSREGENEQFF.

V gene TRBV24-1 combines with J gene TRBJ2-7, with 8 bases matching TRBD2. Losses at the gene ends were 5 bases for V and 2 bases for J; bases not matched to a gene: 7. From germline, CDR1 is KGHDR and CDR2 SFDVKD. The CDR3 has 15 residues. CDR3 in DNA: TGTGCCACCAGTGTTCAGCGGGGGATCCCCTACGAGCAGTACTTC. Encoded protein: CATSVQRGIPYEQYF.

The chain joins TRBV7-8 to TRBJ1-1; D is unclear. This CDR3 is 16 amino acids long. Between the trimmed V and J ends, which lost 0 bases and 0 bases, there was a span of 11 bases. Germline CDR1 SGHVS, CDR2 FQNEAQ. The CDR3 nucleotides read TGTGCCAGCAGCTTAGCCGGGAGTGGAATGAACACTGAAGCTTTCTTT. It yields the protein CASSLAGSGMNTEAFF. Looking up the rest from reference TRBV7-8 and TRBJ1-1 gives the full variable domain: GAGVSQSPRYKVAKRGQDVALRCDPISGHVSLFWYQQALGQGPEFLTYFQNEAQLDKSGLPSDRFFAERPEGSVSTLKIQRTQQEDSAVYLCASSLAGSGMNTEAFFGQGTRLTVV.

This chain connects TRBV11-2 to TRBJ2-7; D not resolved. The CDR3 is made up of 13 amino acids. With 4 bases removed from V and 0 bases from J, the gap between germline ends came to 7 bases. Germline CDR1 reads SGHAT; CDR2 reads FQNNGV. CDR3 sequence: CASSYASSYEQYF. The CDR3 DNA is TGTGCCAGCAGCTATGCGAGCTCCTACGAGCAGTACTTC.